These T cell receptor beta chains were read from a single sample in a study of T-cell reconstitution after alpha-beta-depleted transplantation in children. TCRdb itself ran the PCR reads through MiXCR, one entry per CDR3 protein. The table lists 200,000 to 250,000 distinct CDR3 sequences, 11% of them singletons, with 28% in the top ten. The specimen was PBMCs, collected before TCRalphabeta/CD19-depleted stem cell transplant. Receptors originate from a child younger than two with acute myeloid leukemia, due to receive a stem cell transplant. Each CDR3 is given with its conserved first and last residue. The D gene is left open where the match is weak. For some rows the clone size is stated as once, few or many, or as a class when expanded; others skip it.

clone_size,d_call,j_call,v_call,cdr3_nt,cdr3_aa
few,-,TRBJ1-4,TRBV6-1,TGTGCCAGCAGTCTTGGGGGAGGCGATGAAAAACTGTTTTTT,CASSLGGGDEKLFF
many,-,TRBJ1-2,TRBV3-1,TGTGCCAGCAGCCCTCCGGCGGGCAGGGAGCATGGCTACACCTTC,CASSPPAGREHGYTF
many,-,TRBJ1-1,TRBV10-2,TGCGCCAGCAGTGACCTCGACCCGACTGAAGCTTTCTTT,CASSDLDPTEAFF
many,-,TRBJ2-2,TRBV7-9,TGTGCCAGCAGCTCAACATCGAACACCGGGGAGCTGTTTTTT,CASSSTSNTGELFF
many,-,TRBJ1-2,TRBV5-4,TGTGCCAGCAGCTTGAGATCGGGAGGGGCTAACTATGGCTACACCTTC,CASSLRSGGANYGYTF
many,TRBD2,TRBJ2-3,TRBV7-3,TGTGCCAGCAGCTTAGGTGGCGGGAGCCACACAGATACGCAGTATTTT,CASSLGGGSHTDTQYF
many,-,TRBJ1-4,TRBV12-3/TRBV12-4,TGTGCCAGCAGTCCCGGGACCGGGCGTAATGAAAAACTGTTTTTT,CASSPGTGRNEKLFF
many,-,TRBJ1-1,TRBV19,TGTGCCGTCTCTGACAGAACGAACACTGAAGCTTTCTTT,CAVSDRTNTEAFF
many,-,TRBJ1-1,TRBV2,TGTGCCAGCAGTGCCCCCAGGGGAGGCACTGAAGCTTTCTTT,CASSAPRGGTEAFF
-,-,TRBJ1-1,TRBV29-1,TGCAGCGTTATTCTGGGGTGGACTGAAGCTTTCTTT,CSVILGWTEAFF
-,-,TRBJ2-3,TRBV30,TGTGCCTGGAGTGTAGGCCGCACAGATACGCAGTATTTT,CAWSVGRTDTQYF
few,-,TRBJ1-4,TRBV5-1,TGCGCCAGCAGCACCACGGAGGGAGGTAAACTGTTTTTT,CASSTTEGGKLFF
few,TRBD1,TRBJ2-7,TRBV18,TGTGCCAGCTCATGGGACAGGGTGGACGCCGAGCAGTACTTC,CASSWDRVDAEQYF
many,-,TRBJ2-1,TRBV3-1,TGTGCCAGCAGCCAAGAGGACCTTGAGCAGTTCTTC,CASSQEDLEQFF
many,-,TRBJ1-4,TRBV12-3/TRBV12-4,TGTGCCAGCTCCCCCCAACTCCAGGGGACTAATGAAAAACTGTTTTTT,CASSPQLQGTNEKLFF
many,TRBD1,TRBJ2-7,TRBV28,TGTGCCAGCAGTTGGACAGGGGGCTCCTACGAGCAGTACTTC,CASSWTGGSYEQYF
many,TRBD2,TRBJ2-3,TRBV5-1,TGTGCCAGCAGCCCGGGACTAGCGGGAGATACGCAGTATTTT,CASSPGLAGDTQYF
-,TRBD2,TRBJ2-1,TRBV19,TGTGCCAGTATCCCCACCCTTGCGGGAGGAACCTACAATGAGCAGTTCTTC,CASIPTLAGGTYNEQFF
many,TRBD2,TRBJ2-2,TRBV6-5,TGTGCCAGCAGTTGGGGACTAGCGGGCTCCCCCGGCACCGGGGAGCTGTTTTTT,CASSWGLAGSPGTGELFF
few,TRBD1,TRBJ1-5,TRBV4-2,TGTGCCAGCAGCCGCCAAGGACAGGGCAGCAATCAGCCCCAGCATTTT,CASSRQGQGSNQPQHF
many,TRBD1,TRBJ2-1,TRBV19,TGTGCCAGTAGGGGACTCCGGGACAGGTTCAATGAGCAGTTCTTC,CASRGLRDRFNEQFF
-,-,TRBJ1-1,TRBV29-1,TGCAGCGTTGACGAGCCCCAGGGGACGAGGAACGCTGAAGCTTTCTTT,CSVDEPQGTRNAEAFF
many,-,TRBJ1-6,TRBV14,TGTGCCAGCAGCCAAGCGGCCGCCGGCTCACCCCTCCACTTT,CASSQAAAGSPLHF
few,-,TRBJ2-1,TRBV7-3,TGTGCCAGCAGCCCCCGGTTCTTC,CASSPRFF
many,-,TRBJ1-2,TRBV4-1,TGCGCCAGCAGCCAAGGGACAGCCCTCTATGGCTACACCTTC,CASSQGTALYGYTF
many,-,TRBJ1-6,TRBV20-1,TGCAGTGCGCGGGCCTATAATTCACCCCTCCACTTT,CSARAYNSPLHF
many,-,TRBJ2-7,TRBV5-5,TGTGCCAGCAGCTTAATAGCAGGCTCCTACGAGCAGTACTTC,CASSLIAGSYEQYF
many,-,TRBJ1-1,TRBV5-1,TGCGCCAGCAGCTTGGCCCTCGTCAGGGGCACTGAAGCTTTCTTT,CASSLALVRGTEAFF
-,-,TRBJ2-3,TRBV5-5,TGTGCCAGCAACCACGCAGCTAGCACAGATACGCAGTATTTT,CASNHAASTDTQYF
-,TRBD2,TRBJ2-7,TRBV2,TGTGCCAGCAAAACTAGCGGGAGTAAATACGAGCAGTACTTC,CASKTSGSKYEQYF
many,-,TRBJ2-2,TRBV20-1,TGCAGTGCAAGTCAGCGGACCAACACCGGGGAGCTGTTTTTT,CSASQRTNTGELFF
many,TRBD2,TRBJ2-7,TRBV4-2,TGTGCCAGCAGCGGACTAGCCTCCTACGAGCAGTACTTC,CASSGLASYEQYF
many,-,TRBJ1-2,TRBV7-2,TGTGCCAGCAGCAAGGGAGTAGATGGCTACACCTTC,CASSKGVDGYTF
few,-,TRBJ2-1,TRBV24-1,TGTGCCACCAGTGGCCCGGTTGCAGATGAGCAGTTCTTC,CATSGPVADEQFF
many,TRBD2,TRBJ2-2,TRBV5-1,TGCGCCAGCAGCTCGAAGACTAGCTCGGGCGGGGAGCTGTTTTTT,CASSSKTSSGGELFF
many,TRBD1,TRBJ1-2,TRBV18,TGTGCCAGCTCACCGGGGACAGACCCTAACTATGGCTACACCTTC,CASSPGTDPNYGYTF
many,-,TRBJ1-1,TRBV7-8,TGTGCCAGCAGCTCGCCGACGGGAGTACGTGAAGCTTTCTTT,CASSSPTGVREAFF
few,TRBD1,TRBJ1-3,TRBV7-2,TGTGCCAGCAGCGGAGGGACAGGGGGCTCCACTGGAAACACCATATATTTT,CASSGGTGGSTGNTIYF
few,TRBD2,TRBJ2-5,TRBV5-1,TGCGCCAGCAGCTTCGGACTAGCGGGGGCCTACCAAGAGACCCAGTACTTC,CASSFGLAGAYQETQYF
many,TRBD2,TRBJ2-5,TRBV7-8,TGTGCCAGCAGCCAGGCGGCTAGCGGGAGCCAAAAGACCCAGTACTTC,CASSQAASGSQKTQYF
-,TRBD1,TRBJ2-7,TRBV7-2,TGTGCCAGCAGCCACAGGGGCGAGCAGTACTTC,CASSHRGEQYF